Presented here are 11 T cell receptor beta chains from one specimen sequenced in a study of T cell repertoires in cytomegalovirus infection. Their specific antigens are unknown. MiXCR was run by TCRdb on the reads, yielding one entry per CDR3 protein. Here the sample spans a few hundred thousand distinct CDR3 sequences, 33% being singletons. The sample here was cultured PBMCs, taken from culture after CMV antigen stimulation. All receptors derive from a human donor in good health (CMV status not recorded). Some clones in this sample may be carry-over from other donors' samples.

The CDR3 protein is CASRSINREAFF. The CDR3 nucleotides read TGTGCCAGCAGGTCGATTAACAGGGAAGCGTTCTTC. The V and J genes are TRBV12-3 or TRBV12-4 and TRBJ2-1; the D gene is possibly TRBD1 (6 bases). Between the trimmed V and J ends, which lost 6 bases and 15 bases, there was a span of 18 bases. The CDR3 covers 12 residues.

The chain employs TRBV19 and TRBJ1-5; 8 bases are shared with TRBD1. This CDR3 has 15 residues. CDR1 and CDR2 (germline): LNHDA, SQIVND (reference sequence). Trimming removed 7 bases from V and 2 bases from J; junction bases left unmatched: 7. CDR3 sequence (DNA): TGTGCCAGTACCACCGGACAGGGTGGCAATCAGCCCCAGCATTTT. This encodes CASTTGQGGNQPQHF.

In the case of this clonotype: This may be a read error, as it is one base from a much larger clone. The chain combines TRBV7-2 with TRBJ2-1, with D perhaps matching TRBD1 or TRBD2 (5 bases each). The CDR3 contains 15 residues. Trimming cost V 7 bases and J 8 bases, with 21 bases left between them. Germline loops: CDR1 SGHTA, CDR2 FQGNSA. CDR3 bases: TGTGCCAGCACCAATGGGGCTAGCTGGAGCTATGAGCAGTTCTTC. Translating gives CASTNGASWSYEQFF. The variable domain in full, with the rest retrieved from reference TRBV7-2 and TRBJ2-1, is GAGVSQSPSNKVTEKGKDVELRCDPISGHTALYWYRQSLGQGLEFLIYFQGNSAPDKSGLPSDRFSAERTGGSVSTLTIQRTQQEDSAVYLCASTNGASWSYEQFFGPGTRLTVL.

The chain is built from TRBV28 and TRBJ1-1; weak D call: TRBD1 (6 bases). Trimming removed 6 bases from V and 0 bases from J, with 26 bases in between. Looked up from germline, CDR1 is MDHEN and CDR2 is SYDVKM. The CDR3 extends over 19 amino acids. DNA of the CDR3: TGTGCCAGCAGCCTCGAGCAGGGGACACTACTTTTCATGAACACTGAAGCTTTCTTT. Protein sequence: CASSLEQGTLLFMNTEAFF. Together with reference TRBV28 and TRBJ1-1, the CDR3 gives the full variable domain: DVKVTQSSRYLVKRTGEKVFLECVQDMDHENMFWYRQDPGLGLRLIYFSYDVKMKEKGDIPEGYSVSREKKERFSLILESASTNQTSMYLCASSLEQGTLLFMNTEAFFGQGTRLTVV.

The chain joins TRBV5-4 to TRBJ1-1, with 8 bases identical to TRBD1. This CDR3 is 16 amino acids long. V shed 0 bases, J shed 4 bases, and the junction held 8 bases outside the gene matches. Germline lookup yields CDR1 SGHNT and CDR2 YYREEE (reference sequence). As DNA, the CDR3 is TGTGCCAGCAGCTTGGTACCCACAGGGGGACCCACTGAAGCTTTCTTT. It yields the protein CASSLVPTGGPTEAFF.

J is TRBJ2-2 and V is TRBV20-1; weak D call: TRBD2 (6 bases). CDR1 and CDR2 (germline): DFQATT, SNEGSKA (reference sequence). This CDR3 region has 16 residues. Trimming shortened V by 3 bases and J by 0 bases, and 14 bases separated the two germline ends. CDR3 DNA sequence: TGCAGTGCTAGTCCTTGGACTAACCCGAACACCGGGGAGCTGTTTTTT. This codes for CSASPWTNPNTGELFF.

This clonotype was counted between two and nine times. The chain links TRBV7-9 to TRBJ2-4; no clear D gene. The CDR3 runs 16 residues. Between the trimmed V and J ends, which lost 5 bases and 0 bases, there was a span of 14 bases. Germline values: CDR1 SEHNR, CDR2 FQNEAQ (reference sequence). CDR3 residues: CASSPRLTLAKNIQYF. The CDR3 coding sequence is TGTGCCAGCAGCCCACGACTGACTCTAGCCAAAAACATTCAGTACTTC.

In its sample, this clonotype was seen many times. The chain employs TRBV7-2 and TRBJ2-7, with D unresolved. The CDR3 loop spans 13 amino acids. Trimming took off 3 bases at V and 1 base at J, with 7 bases between the two ends. The germline V gene encodes CDR1 SGHTA and CDR2 FQGNSA. In nucleotides, the CDR3 is TGTGCCAGCAGCTTGCACTCGTCCTACGAGCAGTACTTC. Translated: CASSLHSSYEQYF.

The chain recombines TRBV11-2 with TRBJ1-5; no definite D call. The V end lost 2 bases, the J end lost 5 bases, and 7 bases lay between the germline ends. This CDR3 has 13 amino acids. Germline lookup yields CDR1 SGHAT and CDR2 FQNNGV. DNA for the CDR3: TGTGCCAGCAGCTTAATTCGGGATCAGCCCCAGCATTTT. This codes for CASSLIRDQPQHF.

The J gene is TRBJ2-7, the V gene TRBV30; weak D call: TRBD1 (5 bases). The germline gives CDR1 GTSNPN, CDR2 SVGIG (reference sequence). This CDR3 contains 15 residues. The V and J ends lost 0 bases and 2 bases respectively, with 14 bases between them. The CDR3 sequence is CAWSVLGRGTYEQYF. The CDR3 bases are TGTGCCTGGAGTGTACTGGGTAGGGGAACCTACGAGCAGTACTTC.

This clonotype showed up just a few times. This chain joins TRBV7-2 and TRBJ2-3, with D uncertain. V was shortened by 6 bases and J by 4 bases, with 8 bases between the two germline ends. CDR1 is SGHTA, CDR2 FQGNSA, per germline. The CDR3 has 12 residues. The DNA of the CDR3 is TGTGCCAGCAGGGCCTCGGCAGATACGCAGTATTTT. Translating it yields CASRASADTQYF. The variable domain in full, with the rest retrieved from reference TRBV7-2 and TRBJ2-3, is GAGVSQSPSNKVTEKGKDVELRCDPISGHTALYWYRQSLGQGLEFLIYFQGNSAPDKSGLPSDRFSAERTGGSVSTLTIQRTQQEDSAVYLCASRASADTQYFGPGTRLTVL.